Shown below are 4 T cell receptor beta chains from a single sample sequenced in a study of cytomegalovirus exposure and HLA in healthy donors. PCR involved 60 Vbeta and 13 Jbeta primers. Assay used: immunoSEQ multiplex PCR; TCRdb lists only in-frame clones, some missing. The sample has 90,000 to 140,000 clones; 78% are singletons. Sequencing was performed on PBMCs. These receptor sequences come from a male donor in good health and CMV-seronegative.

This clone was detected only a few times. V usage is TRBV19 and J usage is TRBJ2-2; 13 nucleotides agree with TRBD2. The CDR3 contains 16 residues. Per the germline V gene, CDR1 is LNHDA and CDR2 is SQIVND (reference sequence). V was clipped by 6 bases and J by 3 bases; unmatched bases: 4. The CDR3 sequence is CASRLAGGSYTGELFF. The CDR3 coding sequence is TGTGCCAGTAGACTAGCGGGAGGGTCCTACACCGGGGAGCTGTTTTTT.

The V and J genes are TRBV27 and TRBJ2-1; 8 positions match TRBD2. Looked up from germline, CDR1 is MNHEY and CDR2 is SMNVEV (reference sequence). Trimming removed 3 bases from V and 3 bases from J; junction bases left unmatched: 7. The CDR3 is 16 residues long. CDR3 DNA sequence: TGTGCCAGCAGTTTCCACTTTAGCGGGATCTACAATGAGCAGTTCTTC. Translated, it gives CASSFHFSGIYNEQFF.

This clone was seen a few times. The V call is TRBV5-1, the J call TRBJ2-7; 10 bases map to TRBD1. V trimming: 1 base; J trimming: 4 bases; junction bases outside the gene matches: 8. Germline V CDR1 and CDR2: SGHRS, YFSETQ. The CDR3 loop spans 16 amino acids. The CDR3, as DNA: TGCGCCAGCAGCTTGCAAACGGGACAGGGGATTTACGAGCAGTACTTC. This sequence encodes CASSLQTGQGIYEQYF. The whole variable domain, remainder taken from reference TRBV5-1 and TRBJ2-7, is KAGVTQTPRYLIKTRGQQVTLSCSPISGHRSVSWYQQTPGQGLQFLFEYFSETQRNKGNFPGRFSGRQFSNSRSEMNVSTLELGDSALYLCASSLQTGQGIYEQYFGPGTRLTVT.

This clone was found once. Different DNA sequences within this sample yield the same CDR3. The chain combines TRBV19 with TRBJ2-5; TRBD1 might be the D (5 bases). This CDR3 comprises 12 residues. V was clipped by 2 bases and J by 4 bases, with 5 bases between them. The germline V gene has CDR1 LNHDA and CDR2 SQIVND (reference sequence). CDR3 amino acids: CASSIRGETQYF. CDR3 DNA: TGTGCCAGTAGTATAAGGGGAGAGACCCAGTACTTC.